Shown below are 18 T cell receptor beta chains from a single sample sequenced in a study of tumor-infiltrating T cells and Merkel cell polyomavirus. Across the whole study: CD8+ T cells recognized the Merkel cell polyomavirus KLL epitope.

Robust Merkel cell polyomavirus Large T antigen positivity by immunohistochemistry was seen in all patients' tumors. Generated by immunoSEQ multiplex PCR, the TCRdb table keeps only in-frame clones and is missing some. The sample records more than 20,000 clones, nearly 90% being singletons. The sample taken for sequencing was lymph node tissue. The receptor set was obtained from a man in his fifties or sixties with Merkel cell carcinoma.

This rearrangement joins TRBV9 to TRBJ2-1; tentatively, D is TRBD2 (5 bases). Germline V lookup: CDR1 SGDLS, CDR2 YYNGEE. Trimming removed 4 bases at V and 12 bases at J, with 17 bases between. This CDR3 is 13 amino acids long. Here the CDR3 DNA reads TGTGCCAGCAGCTCCGACCCTGACCGGGGGCAGTTCTTC. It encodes CASSSDPDRGQFF.

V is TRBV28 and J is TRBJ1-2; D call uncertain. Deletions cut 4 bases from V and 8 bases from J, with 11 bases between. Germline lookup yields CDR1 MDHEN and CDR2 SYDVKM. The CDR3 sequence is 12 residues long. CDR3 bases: TGTGCCAGCAGTTCCAACCGCGAGGGCTACACCTTC. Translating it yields CASSSNREGYTF.

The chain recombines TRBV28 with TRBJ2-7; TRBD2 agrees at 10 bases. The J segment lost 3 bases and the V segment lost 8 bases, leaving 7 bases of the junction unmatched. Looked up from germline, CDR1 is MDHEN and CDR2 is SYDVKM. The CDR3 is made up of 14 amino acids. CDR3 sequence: CASASGGQNYEQYF. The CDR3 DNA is TGTGCCAGCGCTAGCGGGGGACAAAACTACGAGCAGTACTTC.

The CDR3 region is CASSSGTGTGVYEQYF. The CDR3 DNA is TGTGCCAGCAGCTCAGGAACCGGGACAGGGGTCTACGAGCAGTACTTC. The chain joins TRBV27 to TRBJ2-7; 10 nucleotides align to TRBD1. The junction had 11 bases not matched to a gene; V was cut back by 6 bases and J by 3 bases. In germline, CDR1 is MNHEY, CDR2 SMNVEV (reference sequence). The CDR3 is made up of 16 amino acids.

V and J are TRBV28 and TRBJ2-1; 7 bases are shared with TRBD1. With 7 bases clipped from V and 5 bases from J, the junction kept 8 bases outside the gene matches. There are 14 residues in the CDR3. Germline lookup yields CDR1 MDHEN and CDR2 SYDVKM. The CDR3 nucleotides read TGTGCCAGCATACAGGGGTGGGTAGACAATGAGCAGTTCTTC. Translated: CASIQGWVDNEQFF. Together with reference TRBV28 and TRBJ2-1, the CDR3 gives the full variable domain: DVKVTQSSRYLVKRTGEKVFLECVQDMDHENMFWYRQDPGLGLRLIYFSYDVKMKEKGDIPEGYSVSREKKERFSLILESASTNQTSMYLCASIQGWVDNEQFFGPGTRLTVL.

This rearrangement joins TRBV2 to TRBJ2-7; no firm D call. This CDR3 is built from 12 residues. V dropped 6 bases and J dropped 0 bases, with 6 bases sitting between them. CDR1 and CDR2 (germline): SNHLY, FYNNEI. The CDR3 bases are TGTGCCAGCAGACCAGACTCCTACGAGCAGTACTTC. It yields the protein CASRPDSYEQYF.

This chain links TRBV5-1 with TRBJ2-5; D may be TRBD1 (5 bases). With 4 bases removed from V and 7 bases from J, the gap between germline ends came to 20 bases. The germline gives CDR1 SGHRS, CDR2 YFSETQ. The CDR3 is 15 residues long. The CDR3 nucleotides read TGCGCCAGCAGCGCAACTACAGCAGGGCCGGCGACCCAGTACTTC. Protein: CASSATTAGPATQYF.

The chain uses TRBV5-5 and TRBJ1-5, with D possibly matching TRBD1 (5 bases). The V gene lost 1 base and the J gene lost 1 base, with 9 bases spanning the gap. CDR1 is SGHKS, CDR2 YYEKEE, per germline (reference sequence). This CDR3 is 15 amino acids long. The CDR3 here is CASSLSGLSNQPQHF. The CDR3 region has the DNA TGTGCCAGCAGCTTGTCAGGGCTAAGCAATCAGCCCCAGCATTTT. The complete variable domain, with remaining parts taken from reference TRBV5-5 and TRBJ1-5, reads DAGVTQSPTHLIKTRGQQVTLRCSPISGHKSVSWYQQVLGQGPQFIFQYYEKEERGRGNFPDRFSARQFPNYSSELNVNALLLGDSALYLCASSLSGLSNQPQHFGDGTRLSIL.

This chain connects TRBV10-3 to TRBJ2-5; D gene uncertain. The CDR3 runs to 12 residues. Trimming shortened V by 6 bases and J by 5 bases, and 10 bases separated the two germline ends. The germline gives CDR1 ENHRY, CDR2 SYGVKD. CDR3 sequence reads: CAIRQSGETQYF. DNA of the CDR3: TGTGCCATCAGACAATCCGGGGAGACCCAGTACTTC.

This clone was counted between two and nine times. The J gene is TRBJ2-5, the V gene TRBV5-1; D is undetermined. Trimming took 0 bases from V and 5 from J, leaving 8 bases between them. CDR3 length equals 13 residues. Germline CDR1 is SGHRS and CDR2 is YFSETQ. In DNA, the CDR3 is TGCGCCAGCAGCTTGGGGGCCCGTGAGACCCAGTACTTC. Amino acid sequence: CASSLGARETQYF.

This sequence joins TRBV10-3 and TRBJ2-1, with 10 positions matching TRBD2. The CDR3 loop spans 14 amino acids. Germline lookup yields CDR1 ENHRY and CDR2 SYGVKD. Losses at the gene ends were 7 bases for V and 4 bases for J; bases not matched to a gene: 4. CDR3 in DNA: TGTGCCATCACTTCGGGACTAGCGTACAATGAGCAGTTCTTC. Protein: CAITSGLAYNEQFF.

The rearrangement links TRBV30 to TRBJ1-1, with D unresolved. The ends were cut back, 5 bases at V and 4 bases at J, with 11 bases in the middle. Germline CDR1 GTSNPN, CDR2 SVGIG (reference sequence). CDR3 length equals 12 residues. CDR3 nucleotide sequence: TGTGCCTGGCCCGGGTCAAGCACTGAAGCTTTCTTT. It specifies CAWPGSSTEAFF.

This CDR3 reads CASSQSGQGADYGYTF. Written as DNA, the CDR3 is TGCGCCAGCAGCCAATCCGGACAGGGGGCTGACTATGGCTACACCTTC. This chain connects TRBV4-1 to TRBJ1-2; 11 bases match TRBD1. This CDR3 comprises 16 residues. CDR1 is MGHRA and CDR2 is YSYEKL in the germline V gene. V shed 2 bases, J shed 3 bases, and the junction held 5 bases outside the gene matches.

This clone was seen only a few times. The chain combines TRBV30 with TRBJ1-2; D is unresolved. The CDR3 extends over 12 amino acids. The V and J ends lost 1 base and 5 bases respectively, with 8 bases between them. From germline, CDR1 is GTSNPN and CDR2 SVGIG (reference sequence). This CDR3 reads CAWSGGNYGYTF. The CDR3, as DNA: TGTGCCTGGAGTGGAGGGAATTATGGCTACACCTTC.

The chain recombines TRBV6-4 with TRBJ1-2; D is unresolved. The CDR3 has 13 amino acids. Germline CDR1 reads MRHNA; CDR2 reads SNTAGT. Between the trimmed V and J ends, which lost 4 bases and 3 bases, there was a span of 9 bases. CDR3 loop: CASSVRWDYGYTF. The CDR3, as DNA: TGTGCCAGCAGTGTGAGGTGGGACTATGGCTACACCTTC.

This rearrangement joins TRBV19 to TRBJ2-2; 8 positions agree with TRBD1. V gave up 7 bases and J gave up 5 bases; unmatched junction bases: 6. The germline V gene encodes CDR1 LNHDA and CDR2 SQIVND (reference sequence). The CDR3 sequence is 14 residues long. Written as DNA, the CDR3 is TGTGCCAGTAACCAGGGGGCCGGGACCGGGGAGCTGTTTTTT. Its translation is CASNQGAGTGELFF.

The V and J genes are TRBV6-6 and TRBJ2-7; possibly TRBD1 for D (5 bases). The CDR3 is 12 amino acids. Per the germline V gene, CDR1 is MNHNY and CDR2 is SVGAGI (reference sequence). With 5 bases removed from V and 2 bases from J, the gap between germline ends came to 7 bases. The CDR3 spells CASSQTAYEQYF. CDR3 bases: TGTGCCAGCAGTCAGACAGCCTACGAGCAGTACTTC.

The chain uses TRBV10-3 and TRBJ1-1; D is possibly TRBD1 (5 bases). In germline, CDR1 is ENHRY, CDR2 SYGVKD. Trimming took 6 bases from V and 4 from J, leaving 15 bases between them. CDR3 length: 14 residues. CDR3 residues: CAISIGGSGTEAFF. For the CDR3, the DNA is TGTGCCATCAGCATCGGGGGGTCCGGCACTGAAGCTTTCTTT.